The 7 T cell receptor beta chains below come from one sample, sequenced in a study of blood T cell repertoires in COVID-19. Data came from immunoSEQ multiplex PCR; TCRdb stores just in-frame clones and leaves some out. The table includes around 310,000 clones, approximately 89% detected once. Sequencing was done on a sample of peripheral blood. Receptors were obtained from a woman aged 55-69 years with acute or convalescent COVID-19.

This sequence joins TRBV14 and TRBJ1-2; perhaps TRBD1 as D (5 bases). Germline V gives CDR1 SGHDN, CDR2 FVKESK. The ends were cut back, 4 bases at V and 8 bases at J, with 17 bases in the middle. The CDR3 is 14 amino acids. The CDR3 spells CASSPLGGGGGYTF. CDR3 DNA: TGTGCCAGCAGCCCTCTTGGGGGGGGTGGAGGCTACACCTTC.

The chain couples TRBV28 to TRBJ2-7; D perhaps matches TRBD1 (6 bases). In germline, CDR1 is MDHEN, CDR2 SYDVKM. Trimming removed 5 bases from V and 3 bases from J, with 14 bases in between. This CDR3 contains 14 residues. The CDR3 sequence is CASSPPGTYYEQYF. CDR3 bases: TGTGCCAGCAGTCCCCCCGGGACATACTACGAGCAGTACTTC. Full variable domain (remainder filled in from reference TRBV28 and TRBJ2-7): DVKVTQSSRYLVKRTGEKVFLECVQDMDHENMFWYRQDPGLGLRLIYFSYDVKMKEKGDIPEGYSVSREKKERFSLILESASTNQTSMYLCASSPPGTYYEQYFGPGTRLTVT.

The chain couples TRBV27 to TRBJ2-7; TRBD1 matches 9 bases. V was clipped by 5 bases and J by 2 bases; unmatched bases: 7. The CDR3 extends over 15 amino acids. The germline V gene has CDR1 MNHEY and CDR2 SMNVEV (reference sequence). The chain's CDR3 is CASSPTGGVPYEQYF. In DNA form, the CDR3 reads TGTGCCAGCAGTCCAACAGGGGGCGTTCCCTACGAGCAGTACTTC.

The V and J genes are TRBV4-2 and TRBJ1-5; 10 nucleotides align to TRBD1. CDR3 size: 14 residues. After removal of 4 bases from V and 6 bases from J, the junction contained 3 bases not matched to a gene. The germline V gene encodes CDR1 LGHNA and CDR2 YNFKEQ. The CDR3 nucleotides are TGTGCCAGCAGCCCGGGACAGGGGAGTCAGCCCCAGCATTTT. Translating it yields CASSPGQGSQPQHF.

CDR3 sequence (DNA): TGTGCCAGTAGTATGGGTGGCGGTCAGCCCCAGCATTTT. Protein: CASSMGGGQPQHF. The rearrangement uses TRBV19 and TRBJ1-5, with D unresolved. The germline V gene has CDR1 LNHDA and CDR2 SQIVND (reference sequence). The V gene lost 3 bases and the J gene lost 6 bases, with 9 bases spanning the gap. This CDR3 spans 13 amino acids.

The chain combines TRBV7-9 with TRBJ2-2; TRBD1 aligns across 9 bases. CDR1 and CDR2 from the germline V gene are SEHNR and FQNEAQ (reference sequence). This CDR3 has 15 residues. Trimming at V came to 3 bases and at J to 3 bases, leaving 2 bases not matched to a gene. The CDR3 DNA is TGTGCCAGCAGCTTTTGGGACAGGGACACCGGGGAGCTGTTTTTT. As protein: CASSFWDRDTGELFF.

The J gene is TRBJ2-5, the V gene TRBV11-2; D possibly corresponds to TRBD1 (7 bases). Germline V gives CDR1 SGHAT, CDR2 FQNNGV. V dropped 5 bases and J dropped 5 bases, with 15 bases sitting between them. This CDR3 spans 14 amino acids. CDR3 nucleotide sequence: TGTGCCAGCAGCACTTTGACAGGGAGGGAGACCCAGTACTTC. Translated, it gives CASSTLTGRETQYF.